This entry concerns a single T cell receptor (beta chain). Its antigen is unidentified. CDR3 length: 14 residues. The germline V gene encodes CDR1 SNHLY and CDR2 FYNNEI. V gave up 6 bases and J gave up 0 bases, with 11 bases separating them. This record comes from a study of T cell clonotyping in hematopoietic cell transplantation. The assay was immunoSEQ multiplex PCR, and TCRdb's table has in-frame clones only and misses some. The sample has some 16,000 clones; around 90% are singletons. The study's findings and limits: After transplant, recipient diversity fell while pathologically expanded clonotypes grew through day 180. Higher Inverse Simpson Index values in graft donor and pretransplant recipient predicted broader posttransplant TCR diversity.

Input material: peripheral blood mononuclear cells. The sequence derives from a middle-aged man in good health. Some clones in this sample may be carry-over from other donors' samples. This chain joins TRBV2 and TRBJ2-5, with no clear D. CDR3 coding DNA: TGTGCCAGCAGGTCTCAACCGGACCAAGAGACCCAGTACTTC. This codes for CASRSQPDQETQYF. Variable domain in full (rest from reference TRBV2 and TRBJ2-5): EPEVTQTPSHQVTQMGQEVILRCVPISNHLYFYWYRQILGQKVEFLVSFYNNEISEKSEIFDDQFSVERPDGSNFTLKIRSTKLEDSAMYFCASRSQPDQETQYFGPGTRLLVL.